This T cell receptor (beta chain) was documented in a study of cytomegalovirus exposure and HLA in healthy donors. Study results and caveats: Later genetic work tied a missense DCLRE1C variant to beta-chain V and J trimming.

Concerning this clone itself: The antigen is unknown.

Amplification used 60 Vbeta primers and 13 Jbeta primers. Sequenced by immunoSEQ multiplex PCR; TCRdb stores in-frame clones only, minus some. The sample records 160,000 or so clones, roughly 80% being singletons. This CDR3 spans 14 amino acids. V was clipped by 6 bases and J by 4 bases; unmatched bases: 4. CDR1 and CDR2 (germline): LGHNA, YSLEER. Sequences were obtained from PBMCs. The chain carries TRBV4-3 and TRBJ2-2, with 8 bases lining up with TRBD2. The TCR was taken from a female donor in good health and CMV-seronegative. The CDR3 here is CASSPGGVTGELFF. In DNA, the CDR3 is TGCGCCAGCAGTCCGGGGGGGGTCACCGGGGAGCTGTTTTTT.